Listed below are T cell receptor beta chains from one sample, sequenced in a study of beta chain features in type 1 diabetes. Method: immunoSEQ multiplex PCR; TCRdb's copy keeps in-frame clones and lacks some. The sample yields 100,000 to 150,000 clones, around 8.8% seen once. Source material: central memory CD4+ T cells from blood. The origin of the receptors is a man younger than 45 with type 1 diabetes. Each CDR3 is given with its conserved first and last residue. Fields, in order: J gene, clone size, V gene, D gene, CDR3 DNA, CDR3 protein. D genes are given only for firm matches. Only some rows state a clone size, as once, few, many or a class for expanded clones.

J: TRBJ1-2
size: few
V: TRBV30
D: TRBD1
DNA: TGTGCCTGGAGGACCCCAGGGGGCTTAAGCTACACCTTC
CDR3: CAWRTPGGLSYTF

J: TRBJ2-3
size: NA
V: TRBV7-9
D: NA
DNA: TGTGCCAGCAGCCGTGGACTCCCGGGCCCAGATACGCAGTATTTT
CDR3: CASSRGLPGPDTQYF

J: TRBJ1-2
size: few
V: TRBV7-2
D: TRBD1
DNA: TGTGCCAGCAGCTTTGACAGGGGGGGAGGTGGCTACACCTTC
CDR3: CASSFDRGGGGYTF

J: TRBJ2-3
size: NA
V: TRBV15
D: TRBD1
DNA: TGTGCCACCAGCAACGGACAGGGGGGTGAGGCAGATACGCAGTATTTT
CDR3: CATSNGQGGEADTQYF

J: TRBJ2-5
size: few
V: TRBV7-8
D: NA
DNA: TGTGCCAGCACCCCCGTTAGGGGAAGGACCCAGTACTTC
CDR3: CASTPVRGRTQYF

J: TRBJ1-1
size: few
V: TRBV6-5
D: NA
DNA: TGTGCCAGCAGTTGGAGACCAAACACTGAAGCTTTCTTT
CDR3: CASSWRPNTEAFF

J: TRBJ2-7
size: NA
V: TRBV28
D: TRBD1
DNA: TGTGCCAGCACCCAGGGGGACCGGGGCCACGAGCAGTACTTC
CDR3: CASTQGDRGHEQYF

J: TRBJ2-7
size: few
V: TRBV19
D: NA
DNA: TGTGCCAGTAGTGCGGACCGGGACATCGAGAAGTACTTC
CDR3: CASSADRDIEKYF

J: TRBJ1-5
size: NA
V: TRBV28
D: TRBD1
DNA: TGTGCCAGCTCTGACAGGGGCCACAATCAGCCCCAGCATTTT
CDR3: CASSDRGHNQPQHF

J: TRBJ1-1
size: few
V: TRBV30
D: TRBD1
DNA: TGTGCCTGGAGTCTCCGGGACAGGGGGCCAGCTTTCTTT
CDR3: CAWSLRDRGPAFF

J: TRBJ2-5
size: NA
V: TRBV5-1
D: NA
DNA: TGCGCCAGCAACCCTGGACAGACCCAAGAGACCCAGTACTTC
CDR3: CASNPGQTQETQYF

J: TRBJ2-5
size: few
V: TRBV5-1
D: NA
DNA: TGCGCCAGCAGCTTTAACACGCAAGAGACCCAGTACTTC
CDR3: CASSFNTQETQYF

J: TRBJ1-5
size: few
V: TRBV5-8
D: NA
DNA: TGTGCCAGCAGCCACAAACAGGGTAATCAGCCCCAGCATTTT
CDR3: CASSHKQGNQPQHF

J: TRBJ1-6
size: NA
V: TRBV5-4
D: NA
DNA: TGTGCCAGCAGCTGGGACATCAATTCACCCCTCCACTTT
CDR3: CASSWDINSPLHF

J: TRBJ2-2
size: NA
V: TRBV25-1
D: NA
DNA: TGTGCCAGCAGTGAACCGGGGGGCGAGTCCGGGGAGCTGTTTTTT
CDR3: CASSEPGGESGELFF

J: TRBJ1-4
size: few
V: TRBV11-2
D: NA
DNA: TGTGCCAGCAGCTTATTGGGCGCAGCAACTAATGAAAAACTGTTTTTT
CDR3: CASSLLGAATNEKLFF

J: TRBJ1-2
size: NA
V: TRBV4-1
D: NA
DNA: TGCGCCAGCAGCCAAGAATACAGGGTGTTCTATGGCTACACCTTC
CDR3: CASSQEYRVFYGYTF

J: TRBJ2-3
size: many
V: TRBV4-2
D: TRBD2
DNA: TGTGCCAGCAGTCCCGGGACTAGCGGGGGAGCAGATACGCAGTATTTT
CDR3: CASSPGTSGGADTQYF

J: TRBJ1-6
size: few
V: TRBV14
D: NA
DNA: TGTGCCAGCAGCCTAATGGGCAATTCACCCCTCCACTTT
CDR3: CASSLMGNSPLHF

J: TRBJ1-5
size: NA
V: TRBV28
D: TRBD1
DNA: TGTGCCAGCACCCCCGGGACAGGGGGATTGCCCCAGCATTTT
CDR3: CASTPGTGGLPQHF

J: TRBJ2-5
size: NA
V: TRBV7-7
D: TRBD1
DNA: TGTGCTAGCAGCAGACAGGGTTCGGAGACCCAGTACTTC
CDR3: CASSRQGSETQYF

J: TRBJ1-1
size: few
V: TRBV19
D: NA
DNA: TGTGCCAGTAGCAACCGACAAAACACTGAAGCTTTCTTT
CDR3: CASSNRQNTEAFF

J: TRBJ1-2
size: few
V: TRBV6-1
D: TRBD1
DNA: TGTGCCAGCAGACCGGACAGGGCACTCTATGGCTACACCTTC
CDR3: CASRPDRALYGYTF

J: TRBJ1-5
size: few
V: TRBV7-7
D: TRBD1
DNA: TGTGCTAGCAGCCCTGACAGGGGGGGGCCCCAGCATTTT
CDR3: CASSPDRGGPQHF

J: TRBJ2-7
size: NA
V: TRBV28
D: NA
DNA: TGTGCCAGCGATAAGGGGTCTGGGGAGCAGTACTTC
CDR3: CASDKGSGEQYF

J: TRBJ1-4
size: NA
V: TRBV18
D: NA
DNA: TGTGCCAGCTCACCCTTGGGACACAGGGATGAAAAACTGTTTTTT
CDR3: CASSPLGHRDEKLFF

J: TRBJ2-2
size: few
V: TRBV7-7
D: NA
DNA: TGTGCTAGCAGCCTGGCGGGCGGGGAGCTGTTTTTT
CDR3: CASSLAGGELFF

J: TRBJ2-3
size: few
V: TRBV5-1
D: TRBD2
DNA: TGCGCCAGCAGTTGGGGACTAGCGGGGGAGACAGATACGCAGTATTTT
CDR3: CASSWGLAGETDTQYF

J: TRBJ1-2
size: many
V: TRBV7-3
D: TRBD1
DNA: TGTGCCAGCAGCTCCGGACAGGGAAGCCATGGCTACACCTTC
CDR3: CASSSGQGSHGYTF